The 26 T cell receptor beta chains given below trace back to one sample, sequenced in a study of tumor-infiltrating lymphocytes in localized non-small cell lung cancer. TCRdb keeps only in-frame clones here, not all; method: immunoSEQ multiplex PCR. Of tens of thousands of clones listed, approximately 64% are singletons. The sequenced sample consisted of lung tumor tissue. Receptor source: a human donor with non-small cell lung cancer.

The chain joins TRBV7-9 to TRBJ2-2; 8 nucleotides match TRBD1. V trimming: 5 bases; J trimming: 3 bases; junction bases outside the gene matches: 11. The CDR3 runs to 17 residues. Germline CDR1 reads SEHNR; CDR2 reads FQNEAQ (reference sequence). The CDR3 DNA reads as TGTGCCAGCAGCCCTATATTAGGGACAGGCCACACCGGGGAGCTGTTTTTT. It translates to CASSPILGTGHTGELFF.

The chain links TRBV7-2 to TRBJ2-1; weak D call: TRBD2 (8 bases). This CDR3 has 19 residues. Trimming took 2 bases from V and 3 from J, leaving 23 bases between them. Germline loops: CDR1 SGHTA, CDR2 FQGNSA. The DNA for the CDR3 is TGTGCCAGCAGCTTAAGGGGGCTCGGGGGGGGATACGGCTACAATGAGCAGTTCTTC. It yields the protein CASSLRGLGGGYGYNEQFF.

The chain has TRBV30 and TRBJ2-4; D is undetermined. The CDR3 loop spans 15 amino acids. Germline CDR1 reads GTSNPN; CDR2 reads SVGIG (reference sequence). Trimming pared 5 bases from V and 0 bases from J, leaving 14 bases between. The CDR3 is CAWESPGRAKNIQYF. As DNA, the CDR3 is TGTGCCTGGGAGTCCCCGGGCCGAGCCAAAAACATTCAGTACTTC.

This chain links TRBV5-1 with TRBJ2-5; 7 positions agree with TRBD1. Germline CDR1 and CDR2: SGHRS and YFSETQ. The CDR3 has 14 residues. Trimming cost V 5 bases and J 2 bases; bases outside gene matches: 6. The CDR3 sequence: CASSRQGRQETQYF. The CDR3 nucleotides are TGCGCCAGCAGTCGACAGGGCCGGCAAGAGACCCAGTACTTC.

The V gene is TRBV5-1, the J gene TRBJ1-5; D is ambiguous. The CDR3 has 15 amino acids. The V end lost 1 base, the J end lost 5 bases, and 13 bases lay between the germline ends. Per the germline V gene, CDR1 is SGHRS and CDR2 is YFSETQ. The CDR3 here is CASSLLSGSDQPQHF. The CDR3 DNA follows: TGCGCCAGCAGCTTGTTATCCGGGTCCGATCAGCCCCAGCATTTT.

In its sample, this clone was seen once. The chain couples TRBV5-5 to TRBJ2-5; possibly TRBD2 for D (5 bases). V was cut by 4 bases and J by 1 base, with 11 bases left in between. Germline V CDR1 and CDR2: SGHKS, YYEKEE (reference sequence). The CDR3 runs to 14 residues. The CDR3 here is CASSPSAGQETQYF. CDR3 DNA: TGTGCCAGCAGCCCGAGCGCGGGCCAAGAGACCCAGTACTTC.

The rearrangement uses TRBV27 and TRBJ2-1; 7 nucleotides match TRBD2. From germline, CDR1 is MNHEY and CDR2 SMNVEV (reference sequence). V shed 3 bases and J 15 bases; nucleotides not matched to a gene: 8. There are 12 residues in the CDR3. CDR3 amino acids: CASSLPTSPPFF. For the CDR3, the DNA is TGTGCCAGCAGTTTGCCGACTAGCCCTCCGTTCTTC.

J is TRBJ2-3 and V is TRBV5-1, with 8 bases matching TRBD1. J gave up 4 bases and V 4 bases, and 8 bases lay outside the gene matches. CDR3 size: 15 residues. CDR1 SGHRS and CDR2 YFSETQ come from the germline V gene. The CDR3: CASSPAGQGSDTQYF. The DNA for the CDR3 is TGCGCCAGCAGCCCCGCCGGACAGGGATCAGATACGCAGTATTTT.

The chain links TRBV11-3 to TRBJ2-5; unclear D gene. Per the germline V gene, CDR1 is SGHNT and CDR2 is YENEEA. The ends were cut back, 0 bases at V and 3 bases at J, with 8 bases in the middle. This CDR3 is 14 amino acids long. This CDR3 is CASSLDGVEETQYF. Written as DNA, the CDR3 is TGTGCCAGCAGCTTAGATGGGGTAGAAGAGACCCAGTACTTC. Full variable domain (missing parts from reference TRBV11-3 and TRBJ2-5): EAGVVQSPRYKIIEKKQPVAFWCNPISGHNTLYWYLQNLGQGPELLIRYENEEAVDDSQLPKDRFSAERLKGVDSTLKIQPAELGDSAVYLCASSLDGVEETQYFGPGTRLLVL.

This clone was detected only a few times. The chain carries TRBV30 and TRBJ2-7, with 13 positions matching TRBD2. Germline loops: CDR1 GTSNPN, CDR2 SVGIG (reference sequence). V lost 0 bases and J lost 5; bases outside the gene matches: 13. CDR3 length: 18 residues. The CDR3 reads CAWSVKLAGGPLPHEQYF. The CDR3 DNA is TGTGCCTGGAGTGTGAAACTAGCGGGAGGGCCTCTCCCCCACGAGCAGTACTTC. The whole variable domain, remainder taken from reference TRBV30 and TRBJ2-7, is SQTIHQWPATLVQPVGSPLSLECTVEGTSNPNLYWYRQAAGRGLQLLFYSVGIGQISSEVPQNLSASRPQDRQFILSSKKLLLSDSGFYLCAWSVKLAGGPLPHEQYFGPGTRLTVT.

The J gene is TRBJ1-2, the V gene TRBV21-1. TRBV21-1 is listed as a pseudogene. The CDR3 is 14 residues long. As DNA, the CDR3 is TGTGCCAGCAGCGTCCTGACCCCGAGGGGTGGCTACACCTTC. This gives the protein CASSVLTPRGGYTF.

The V and J genes are TRBV5-1 and TRBJ2-5; D unresolved. Germline V gene data show CDR1 as SGHRS and CDR2 as YFSETQ. Deletions cut 0 bases from V and 1 base from J, with 7 bases between. This CDR3 comprises 14 residues. The CDR3 loop reads CASSLEFSQETQYF. In DNA form, the CDR3 reads TGCGCCAGCAGCTTGGAATTCAGCCAAGAGACCCAGTACTTC. The variable domain in full, completed from reference TRBV5-1 and TRBJ2-5, reads KAGVTQTPRYLIKTRGQQVTLSCSPISGHRSVSWYQQTPGQGLQFLFEYFSETQRNKGNFPGRFSGRQFSNSRSEMNVSTLELGDSALYLCASSLEFSQETQYFGPGTRLLVL.

The rearrangement uses TRBV29-1 and TRBJ2-1; 10 nucleotides match TRBD1. The CDR3 totals 10 residues. V trimming: 7 bases; J trimming: 12 bases; junction bases outside the gene matches: 3. Germline CDR1 SQVTM, CDR2 ANQGSEA. The CDR3 loop reads CSAGQGGQFF. CDR3 sequence (DNA): TGCAGCGCCGGACAGGGGGGGCAGTTCTTC.

The chain has TRBV9 and TRBJ2-3; possibly TRBD2 for D (5 bases). This CDR3 region has 14 residues. The V gene's germline CDR1 is SGDLS and CDR2 YYNGEE. V lost 4 bases and J 2 bases, leaving 11 bases between the germline ends. The DNA of the CDR3 is TGTGCCAGCAGCCTAGGACTTAACACAGATACGCAGTATTTT. Protein sequence: CASSLGLNTDTQYF.

This CDR3 reads CAWSGLGNRGGYTF. CDR3 nucleotide sequence: TGTGCCTGGAGTGGACTAGGGAACAGGGGCGGCTACACCTTC. V usage is TRBV30 and J usage is TRBJ1-2; TRBD1 aligns across 7 bases. J was trimmed by 8 bases and V by 1 base; bases with no gene match: 10. Germline values: CDR1 GTSNPN, CDR2 SVGIG (reference sequence). This CDR3 has 14 amino acids.

This chain connects TRBV30 to TRBJ2-7; D not certain. Germline V gene sequence: CDR1 GTSNPN, CDR2 SVGIG (reference sequence). Trimming took off 0 bases at V and 9 bases at J, with 9 bases between the two ends. This CDR3 is 11 amino acids long. The CDR3 DNA is TGTGCCTGGAGTGTACTGGGTGGGCAGTACTTC. It translates to CAWSVLGGQYF.

The V call is TRBV18, the J call TRBJ2-7; perhaps TRBD2 as D (5 bases). Germline V CDR1 and CDR2: KGHSH, LQKENI. Trimming removed 5 bases from V and 3 bases from J, with 14 bases in between. The CDR3 has 14 residues. CDR3: CASSDPGSNYEQYF. CDR3 sequence (DNA): TGTGCCAGCTCAGATCCGGGGTCTAACTACGAGCAGTACTTC.

The chain links TRBV5-1 to TRBJ2-3, with D possibly matching TRBD1 (7 bases). The CDR3 extends over 17 amino acids. CDR1 and CDR2 from the germline V gene are SGHRS and YFSETQ. V was clipped by 4 bases and J by 3 bases, with 21 bases between them. CDR3 sequence: CASSPLGAGGGTDTQYF. CDR3 nucleotide sequence: TGCGCCAGCAGCCCCCTCGGGGCAGGGGGAGGTACAGATACGCAGTATTTT.

Only a few counts were recorded for this clone. This chain links TRBV10-3 with TRBJ1-2; unclear D gene. The V end was cut by 3 bases, the J end by 8 bases, with 13 bases between. CDR1 is ENHRY and CDR2 is SYGVKD in the germline V gene. This CDR3 contains 13 residues. The CDR3 is CAISEGLVGGYTF. The CDR3 coding sequence is TGTGCCATCAGTGAAGGGCTGGTAGGAGGCTACACCTTC.

The chain links TRBV19 to TRBJ2-5, with a weak D call TRBD1 (6 bases). The CDR3 loop spans 15 amino acids. In germline, CDR1 is LNHDA, CDR2 SQIVND (reference sequence). V was clipped by 4 bases and J by 1 base, with 13 bases between them. This CDR3 is CASSRVGQTQETQYF. CDR3 DNA sequence: TGTGCCAGTAGTAGGGTAGGACAGACCCAAGAGACCCAGTACTTC.

The V and J genes are TRBV30 and TRBJ2-2; D possibly corresponds to TRBD1 (6 bases). This CDR3 is 14 amino acids long. V was clipped by 3 bases and J by 7 bases, with 15 bases between them. The germline CDR1 and CDR2 sequences are GTSNPN and SVGIG (reference sequence). The CDR3 coding sequence is TGTGCCTGGAGCAGCGGCAGGGGTAGCGGGGAGCTGTTTTTT. As protein: CAWSSGRGSGELFF.

The chain carries TRBV7-2 and TRBJ2-5; D unclear. Germline values: CDR1 SGHTA, CDR2 FQGNSA. CDR3 length: 12 residues. V lost 1 base, J lost 4 bases, and 4 bases lay in between. CDR3 DNA sequence: TGTGCCAGCAGCTTAGTGGCAGAGACCCAGTACTTC. It encodes CASSLVAETQYF.

The CDR3 DNA reads as TGTGCCAGCAGCCCGGGACACCGAGACACCGGGGAGCTGTTTTTT. Translating it yields CASSPGHRDTGELFF. The chain links TRBV6-5 to TRBJ2-2, with D possibly TRBD1 on 6 matching bases. CDR3 length equals 15 residues. Germline CDR1 and CDR2: MNHEY and SVGAGI. V lost 6 bases, J lost 3 bases, and 14 bases lay in between.

This clone appeared a few times. This chain connects TRBV2 to TRBJ1-2; D is perhaps TRBD1 (5 bases). The V end lost 2 bases, the J end lost 4 bases, and 11 bases lay between the germline ends. The germline gives CDR1 SNHLY, CDR2 FYNNEI. The CDR3 has 14 residues. This chain's CDR3 is CASSESGTGYGYTF. The CDR3 region has the DNA TGTGCCAGCAGTGAATCAGGGACCGGCTATGGCTACACCTTC.

This clone was seen a handful of times. The V gene is TRBV30, the J gene TRBJ1-1; 8 bases are shared with TRBD1. This CDR3 spans 13 amino acids. In germline, CDR1 is GTSNPN, CDR2 SVGIG (reference sequence). V gave up 8 bases and J gave up 3 bases; unmatched junction bases: 8. The CDR3 DNA reads TGTGCCGGACAGGACAGGGACCACACTGAAGCTTTCTTT. Translated, it gives CAGQDRDHTEAFF.

This sequence joins TRBV29-1 and TRBJ1-2; 7 bases agree with TRBD1. The junction had 8 bases not matched to a gene; V was cut back by 6 bases and J by 4 bases. Germline V gene sequence: CDR1 SQVTM, CDR2 ANQGSEA. The CDR3 is made up of 13 amino acids. Here the CDR3 DNA reads TGCAGCGTAGGGGACAGTGCTATCTATGGCTACACCTTC. Encoded protein: CSVGDSAIYGYTF.